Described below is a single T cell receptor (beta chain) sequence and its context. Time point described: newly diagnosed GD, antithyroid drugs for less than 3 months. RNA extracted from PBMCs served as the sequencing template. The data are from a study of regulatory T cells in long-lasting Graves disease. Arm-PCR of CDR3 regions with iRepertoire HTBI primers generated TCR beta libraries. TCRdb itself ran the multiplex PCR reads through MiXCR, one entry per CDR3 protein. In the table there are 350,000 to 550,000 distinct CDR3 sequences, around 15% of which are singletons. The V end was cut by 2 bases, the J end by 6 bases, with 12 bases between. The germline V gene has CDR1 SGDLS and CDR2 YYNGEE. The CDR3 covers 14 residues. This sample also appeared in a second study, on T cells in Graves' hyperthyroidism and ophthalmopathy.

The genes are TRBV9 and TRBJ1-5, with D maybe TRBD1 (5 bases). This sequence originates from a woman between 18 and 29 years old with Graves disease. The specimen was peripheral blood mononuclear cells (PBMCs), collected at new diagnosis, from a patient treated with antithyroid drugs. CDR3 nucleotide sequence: TGTGCCAGCAGCGTTGAGGGGTCCGGTCAGCCCCAGCATTTT. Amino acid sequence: CASSVEGSGQPQHF.